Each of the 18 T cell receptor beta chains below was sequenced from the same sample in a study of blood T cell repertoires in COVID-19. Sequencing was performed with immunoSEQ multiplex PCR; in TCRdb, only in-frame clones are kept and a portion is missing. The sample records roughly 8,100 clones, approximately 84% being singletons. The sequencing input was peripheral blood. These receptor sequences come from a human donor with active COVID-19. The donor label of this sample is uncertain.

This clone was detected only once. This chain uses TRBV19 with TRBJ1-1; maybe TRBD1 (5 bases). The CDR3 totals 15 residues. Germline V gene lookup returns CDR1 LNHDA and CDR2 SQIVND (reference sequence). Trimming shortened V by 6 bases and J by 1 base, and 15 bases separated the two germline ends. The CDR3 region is CASSSQGWGNTEAFF. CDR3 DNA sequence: TGTGCCAGTAGCTCGCAGGGCTGGGGGAACACTGAAGCTTTCTTT.

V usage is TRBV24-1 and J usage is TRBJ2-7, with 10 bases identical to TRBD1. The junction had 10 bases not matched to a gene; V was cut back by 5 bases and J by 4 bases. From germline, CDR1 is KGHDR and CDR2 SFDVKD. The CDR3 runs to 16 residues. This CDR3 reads CATSGLGQGEGYEQYF. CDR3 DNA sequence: TGTGCCACCAGTGGCCTAGGACAGGGGGAGGGGTACGAGCAGTACTTC.

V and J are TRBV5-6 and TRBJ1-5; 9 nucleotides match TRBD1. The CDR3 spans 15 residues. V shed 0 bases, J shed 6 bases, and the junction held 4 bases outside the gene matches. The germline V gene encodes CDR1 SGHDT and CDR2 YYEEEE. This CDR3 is CASSLDRGRLQPQHF. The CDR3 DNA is TGTGCCAGCAGCTTGGACAGGGGGCGTCTTCAGCCCCAGCATTTT.

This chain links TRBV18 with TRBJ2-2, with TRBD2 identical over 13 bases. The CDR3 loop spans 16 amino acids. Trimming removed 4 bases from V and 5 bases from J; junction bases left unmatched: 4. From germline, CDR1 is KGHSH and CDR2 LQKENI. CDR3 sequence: CASSRTSGSATGELFF. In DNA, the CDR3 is TGTGCCAGCTCACGGACTAGCGGGAGTGCTACCGGGGAGCTGTTTTTT.

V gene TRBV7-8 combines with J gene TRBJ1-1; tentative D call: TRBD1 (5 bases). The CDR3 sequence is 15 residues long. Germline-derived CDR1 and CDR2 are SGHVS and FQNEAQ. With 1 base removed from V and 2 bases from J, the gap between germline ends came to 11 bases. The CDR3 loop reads CASSLGGWGNTEAFF. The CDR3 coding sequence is TGTGCCAGCAGCTTAGGGGGCTGGGGCAACACTGAAGCTTTCTTT.

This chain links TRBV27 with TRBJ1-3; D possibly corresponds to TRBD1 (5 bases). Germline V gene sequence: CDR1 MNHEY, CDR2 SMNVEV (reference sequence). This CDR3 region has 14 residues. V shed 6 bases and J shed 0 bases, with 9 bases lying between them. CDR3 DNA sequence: TGTGCCAGCAGAAGACAGAGCTCTGGAAACACCATATATTTT. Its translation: CASRRQSSGNTIYF.

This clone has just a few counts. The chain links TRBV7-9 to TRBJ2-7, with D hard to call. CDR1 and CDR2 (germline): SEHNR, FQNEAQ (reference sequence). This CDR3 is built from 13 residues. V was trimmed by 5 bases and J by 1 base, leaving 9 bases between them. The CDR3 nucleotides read TGTGCCAGCAGCCTGAGCTATTCCTACGAGCAGTACTTC. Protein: CASSLSYSYEQYF.

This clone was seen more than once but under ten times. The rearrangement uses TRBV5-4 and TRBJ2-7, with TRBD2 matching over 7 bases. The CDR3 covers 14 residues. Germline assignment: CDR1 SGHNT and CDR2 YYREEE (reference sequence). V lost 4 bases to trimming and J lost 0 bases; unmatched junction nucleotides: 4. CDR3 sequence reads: CASSRERDSYEQYF. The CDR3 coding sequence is TGTGCCAGCAGCCGGGAGCGGGACTCCTACGAGCAGTACTTC.

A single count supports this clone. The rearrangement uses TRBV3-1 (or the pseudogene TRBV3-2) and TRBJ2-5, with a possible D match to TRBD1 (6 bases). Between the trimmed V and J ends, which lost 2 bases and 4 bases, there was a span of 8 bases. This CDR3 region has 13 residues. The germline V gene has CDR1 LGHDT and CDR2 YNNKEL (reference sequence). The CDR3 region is CASSQTGLETQYF. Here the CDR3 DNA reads TGTGCCAGCAGCCAAACAGGGTTAGAGACCCAGTACTTC.

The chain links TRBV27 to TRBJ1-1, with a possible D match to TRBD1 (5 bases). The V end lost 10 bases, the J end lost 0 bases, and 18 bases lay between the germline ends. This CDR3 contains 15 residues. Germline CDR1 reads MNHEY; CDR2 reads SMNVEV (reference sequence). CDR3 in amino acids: CATGGAGLMNTEAFF. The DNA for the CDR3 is TGTGCCACCGGAGGGGCAGGGCTCATGAACACTGAAGCTTTCTTT.

CDR3 in DNA: TGTGCCAGCAGTGATCGGGAGGCCCAGTACTTC. Translated, it gives CASSDREAQYF. This chain joins TRBV25-1 and TRBJ2-5, with 7 bases aligning to TRBD2. V trimming: 3 bases; J trimming: 9 bases; junction bases outside the gene matches: 1. The CDR3 is made up of 11 amino acids. CDR1 and CDR2 from the germline V gene are MGHDK and SYGVNS.

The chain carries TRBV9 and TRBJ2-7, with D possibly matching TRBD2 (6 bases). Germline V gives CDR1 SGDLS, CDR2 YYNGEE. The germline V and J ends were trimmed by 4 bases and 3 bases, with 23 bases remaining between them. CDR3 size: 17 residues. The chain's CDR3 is CASSPTNSGRYVYEQYF. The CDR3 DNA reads TGTGCCAGCAGCCCAACCAATAGCGGTAGGTATGTCTACGAGCAGTACTTC.

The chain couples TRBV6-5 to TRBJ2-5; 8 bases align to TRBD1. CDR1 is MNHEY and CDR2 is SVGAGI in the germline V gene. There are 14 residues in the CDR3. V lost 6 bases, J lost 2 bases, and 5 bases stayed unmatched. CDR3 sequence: CASSGQGSQETQYF. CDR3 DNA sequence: TGTGCCAGCAGCGGACAGGGTTCACAAGAGACCCAGTACTTC.

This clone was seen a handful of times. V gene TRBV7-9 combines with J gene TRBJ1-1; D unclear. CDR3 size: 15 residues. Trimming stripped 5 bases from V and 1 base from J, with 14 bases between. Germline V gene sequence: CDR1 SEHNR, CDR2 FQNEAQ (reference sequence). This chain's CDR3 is CASSRTTRGNTEAFF. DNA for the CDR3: TGTGCCAGCAGCCGAACGACCCGGGGGAACACTGAAGCTTTCTTT.

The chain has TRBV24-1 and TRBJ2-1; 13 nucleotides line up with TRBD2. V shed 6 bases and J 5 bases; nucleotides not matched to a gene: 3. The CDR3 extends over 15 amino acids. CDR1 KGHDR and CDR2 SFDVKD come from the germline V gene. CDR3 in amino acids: CATSQTSGRDNEQFF. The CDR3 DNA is TGTGCCACCAGTCAAACTAGCGGGAGGGACAATGAGCAGTTCTTC.

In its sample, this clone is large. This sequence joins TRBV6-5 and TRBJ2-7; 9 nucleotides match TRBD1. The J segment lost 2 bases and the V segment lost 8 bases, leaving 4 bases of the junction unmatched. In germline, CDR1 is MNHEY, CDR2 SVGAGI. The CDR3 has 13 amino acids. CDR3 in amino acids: CASGRDRAYEQYF. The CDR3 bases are TGTGCCAGCGGAAGGGACAGGGCCTACGAGCAGTACTTC.

CDR3 DNA: TGTGCCAGCAGCTCGGGCCTAGCGGGAGTAGTCGGGGAGCTGTTTTTT. Its translation is CASSSGLAGVVGELFF. The V gene is TRBV5-4, the J gene TRBJ2-2; 10 bases agree with TRBD2. CDR3 length: 16 residues. CDR1 and CDR2 (germline): SGHNT, YYREEE (reference sequence). V was pared by 3 bases and J by 7 bases, with 9 bases of the junction left unmatched.

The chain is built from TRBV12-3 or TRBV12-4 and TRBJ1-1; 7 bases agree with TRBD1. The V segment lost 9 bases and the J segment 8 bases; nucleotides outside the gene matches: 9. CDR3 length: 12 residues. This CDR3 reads CASTISGGEAFF. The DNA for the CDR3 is TGTGCCAGTACAATTTCAGGGGGAGAAGCTTTCTTT.